The T cell receptor (beta chain) described here comes from a study of cytomegalovirus exposure and HLA in healthy donors. The CDR3 spans 13 residues. Germline CDR1 is SGDLS and CDR2 is YYNGEE. V lost 2 bases, J lost 0 bases, and 6 bases lay in between. Amplification used 60 Vbeta primers and 13 Jbeta primers. The assay was immunoSEQ multiplex PCR, and TCRdb's table has in-frame clones only and misses some. Its clone listing holds approximately 110,000 clones. The receptor comes from a young man in good health and CMV-seronegative. The specimen sequenced was PBMCs. The rearrangement links TRBV9 to TRBJ2-7; tentative D call: TRBD1 (5 bases). CDR3 in amino acids: CASSVDTSYEQYF. CDR3 coding DNA: TGTGCCAGCAGCGTGGACACCTCCTACGAGCAGTACTTC.